The next 17 T cell receptor beta chains were all read from a single sample in a study of shared clonotypes between healthy human individuals. Using immunoSEQ multiplex PCR, the repertoire was profiled, and TCRdb retains in-frame clones only, with some absent. The data show 2 million to 2.5 million clones, with around 90% seen just once and 0.37% held by the top ten. Sequenced input: naive CD4+ T cells from PBMCs. Sample subset: CD45RA+ positively selected. The receptor set was obtained from a man younger than 35 in good health. Some clones in this sample may be carry-over from other donors' samples.

The chain uses TRBV5-1 and TRBJ1-2, with D unresolved. Trimming stripped 1 base from V and 4 bases from J, with 23 bases between. The CDR3 has 18 amino acids. The germline gives CDR1 SGHRS, CDR2 YFSETQ. This CDR3 reads CASSLNGVMGSQSYGYTF. In DNA, the CDR3 is TGCGCCAGCAGCTTGAATGGGGTCATGGGCAGTCAATCCTATGGCTACACCTTC.

The CDR3 DNA follows: TGCGCCAGCAGGGGACTAGCGGGAAACTCCTACGAGCAGTACTTC. Its translation is CASRGLAGNSYEQYF. The chain couples TRBV5-1 to TRBJ2-7; 13 bases align to TRBD2. Germline assignment: CDR1 SGHRS and CDR2 YFSETQ. The CDR3 totals 15 residues. With 5 bases clipped from V and 0 bases from J, the junction kept 2 bases outside the gene matches. Supplemented by reference TRBV5-1 and TRBJ2-7, the full variable domain reads KAGVTQTPRYLIKTRGQQVTLSCSPISGHRSVSWYQQTPGQGLQFLFEYFSETQRNKGNFPGRFSGRQFSNSRSEMNVSTLELGDSALYLCASRGLAGNSYEQYFGPGTRLTVT.

The genes are TRBV6-1 and TRBJ2-5; D is tentatively TRBD1 or TRBD2 (5 bases each). Germline CDR1 and CDR2: MNHNS and SASEGT. V gave up 4 bases and J gave up 1 base, with 10 bases separating them. The CDR3 totals 14 residues. The CDR3 here is CASSAAGAQETQYF. In DNA form, the CDR3 reads TGTGCCAGCAGTGCCGCCGGGGCCCAAGAGACCCAGTACTTC.

The chain links TRBV6-1 to TRBJ1-1; D may be TRBD1 (5 bases). The V end was cut by 6 bases, the J end by 1 base, with 9 bases between. Germline V lookup: CDR1 MNHNS, CDR2 SASEGT. The CDR3 loop spans 13 amino acids. CDR3 nucleotide sequence: TGTGCCAGCAGCCACGGGGGGAACACTGAAGCTTTCTTT. Translated, it gives CASSHGGNTEAFF.

This clone was observed a single time. The CDR3 reads CASSPSPAGIAVGIQYF. As DNA, the CDR3 is TGTGCCAGCTCACCCTCACCCGCCGGGATCGCAGTTGGCATTCAGTACTTC. This chain links TRBV18 with TRBJ2-4; a possible D gene is TRBD2 (5 bases). The CDR3 runs 17 residues. CDR1 and CDR2 from the germline V gene are KGHSH and LQKENI. Trimming took 3 bases from V and 9 from J, leaving 24 bases between them. Filled out from reference TRBV18 and TRBJ2-4, the complete variable domain reads NAGVMQNPRHLVRRRGQEARLRCSPMKGHSHVYWYRQLPEEGLKFMVYLQKENIIDESGMPKERFSAEFPKEGPSILRIQQVVRGDSAAYFCASSPSPAGIAVGIQYFGAGTRLSVL.

The V gene is TRBV5-1, the J gene TRBJ2-3, with a possible D match to TRBD2 (6 bases). Trimming stripped 6 bases from V and 2 bases from J, with 10 bases between. Germline CDR1 reads SGHRS; CDR2 reads YFSETQ. The CDR3 has 13 amino acids. CDR3: CASTEGLTDTQYF. CDR3 DNA sequence: TGCGCCAGCACCGAGGGACTCACAGATACGCAGTATTTT. The variable domain in full, with the rest retrieved from reference TRBV5-1 and TRBJ2-3, is KAGVTQTPRYLIKTRGQQVTLSCSPISGHRSVSWYQQTPGQGLQFLFEYFSETQRNKGNFPGRFSGRQFSNSRSEMNVSTLELGDSALYLCASTEGLTDTQYFGPGTRLTVL.

The rearrangement links TRBV28 to TRBJ2-2, with 7 nucleotides matching TRBD1. The CDR3 is made up of 15 amino acids. The J segment lost 6 bases and the V segment lost 3 bases, leaving 7 bases of the junction unmatched. Germline lookup yields CDR1 MDHEN and CDR2 SYDVKM. The CDR3: CASSLIDRDAGELFF. Written as DNA, the CDR3 is TGTGCCAGCAGTTTGATCGACAGGGACGCCGGGGAGCTGTTTTTT. Filled out from reference TRBV28 and TRBJ2-2, the complete variable domain reads DVKVTQSSRYLVKRTGEKVFLECVQDMDHENMFWYRQDPGLGLRLIYFSYDVKMKEKGDIPEGYSVSREKKERFSLILESASTNQTSMYLCASSLIDRDAGELFFGEGSRLTVL.

Turning to this clone: A read error may account for a junction end that differs from germline. The rearrangement joins TRBV5-1 to TRBJ1-1; D is unresolved. The CDR3 runs 16 residues. Germline V gene sequence: CDR1 SGHRS, CDR2 YFSETQ. CDR3 region: CASNLISPRSNTEAFF. CDR3 coding DNA: TGCGCCAGCAACTTGATCTCTCCTCGGTCCAACACTGAAGCTTTCTTT.

This clone was counted once. This chain connects TRBV7-8 to TRBJ2-3; TRBD2 matches 9 bases. The germline CDR1 and CDR2 sequences are SGHVS and FQNEAQ. V was pared by 5 bases and J by 2 bases, with 5 bases of the junction left unmatched. The CDR3 consists of 15 residues. The chain's CDR3 is CASSTRLADTDTQYF. In DNA form, the CDR3 reads TGTGCCAGCAGCACCCGACTAGCGGACACAGATACGCAGTATTTT.

The chain employs TRBV7-9 and TRBJ1-4, with D possibly being TRBD1 (5 bases). Trimming removed 1 base at V and 13 bases at J, with 16 bases between. CDR3 size: 14 residues. Germline assignment: CDR1 SEHNR and CDR2 FQNEAQ (reference sequence). The CDR3 here is CASSLGGASIPLFF. Written as DNA, the CDR3 is TGTGCCAGCAGCTTAGGCGGGGCCTCTATCCCACTGTTTTTT.

The V gene is TRBV9, the J gene TRBJ2-5; possible D gene TRBD1, 6 bases. The CDR3 runs to 14 residues. CDR1 is SGDLS and CDR2 is YYNGEE in the germline V gene. Between the trimmed V and J ends, which lost 4 bases and 5 bases, there was a span of 15 bases. The CDR3, as DNA: TGTGCCAGCAGCCCACAGGGTCAGCAGGAGACCCAGTACTTC. It yields the protein CASSPQGQQETQYF.

The rearrangement joins TRBV18 to TRBJ2-7; weak D call: TRBD2 (5 bases). Germline lookup yields CDR1 KGHSH and CDR2 LQKENI. CDR3 length: 13 amino acids. The germline V and J ends were trimmed by 0 bases and 5 bases, with 8 bases remaining between them. CDR3 region: CASSPPSGDEQYF. The CDR3, as DNA: TGTGCCAGCTCACCACCGTCCGGGGACGAGCAGTACTTC.

About this clone: Other DNA sequences in the sample encode the same CDR3. The genes are TRBV5-1 and TRBJ2-2, with 7 nucleotides matching TRBD1. The CDR3 length is 15 residues. V lost 4 bases to trimming and J lost 0 bases; unmatched junction nucleotides: 3. Germline-derived CDR1 and CDR2 are SGHRS and YFSETQ. Here the CDR3 reads CASSPGQTNTGELFF. DNA of the CDR3: TGCGCCAGCAGCCCGGGACAGACGAACACCGGGGAGCTGTTTTTT.

This chain connects TRBV6-4 to TRBJ2-2; a weak D match, TRBD1 (5 bases). CDR1 and CDR2 (germline): MRHNA, SNTAGT. The V end lost 6 bases, the J end lost 0 bases, and 8 bases lay between the germline ends. The CDR3 covers 14 residues. CDR3 nucleotides: TGTGCCAGCAGACAGGCCGCGAACACCGGGGAGCTGTTTTTT. As protein: CASRQAANTGELFF.

The rearrangement links TRBV18 to TRBJ1-2; a weak D match, TRBD1 (5 bases). CDR1 is KGHSH and CDR2 is LQKENI in the germline V gene. CDR3 length: 16 residues. Trimming pared 2 bases from V and 8 bases from J, leaving 21 bases between. The CDR3 is CASSPFPQGLMEGYTF. The CDR3, as DNA: TGTGCCAGCTCACCATTTCCCCAGGGCTTAATGGAAGGCTACACCTTC.

The chain combines TRBV9 with TRBJ1-5, with D unresolved. The CDR3 covers 14 residues. The V end lost 0 bases, the J end lost 7 bases, and 11 bases lay between the germline ends. The germline gives CDR1 SGDLS, CDR2 YYNGEE. CDR3 nucleotides: TGTGCCAGCAGCGTAGGGCCCCCCGGGCAGCCCCAGCATTTT. This sequence encodes CASSVGPPGQPQHF. The variable domain in full, completed from reference TRBV9 and TRBJ1-5, reads DSGVTQTPKHLITATGQRVTLRCSPRSGDLSVYWYQQSLDQGLQFLIQYYNGEERAKGNILERFSAQQFPDLHSELNLSSLELGDSALYFCASSVGPPGQPQHFGDGTRLSIL.

Comment on this clone: A much bigger clone sits one base away, suggesting this may be a read error. This sample includes further DNA sequences coding for the same CDR3. The chain is built from TRBV9 and TRBJ2-1, with 10 bases matching TRBD2. Trimming at V came to 2 bases and at J to 1 base, leaving 0 bases not matched to a gene. The CDR3 covers 15 residues. Per the germline V gene, CDR1 is SGDLS and CDR2 is YYNGEE. The CDR3 reads CASSVSGRSYNEQFF. The CDR3, as DNA: TGTGCCAGCAGCGTTAGCGGGAGGTCCTACAATGAGCAGTTCTTC.